This is a list of T cell receptor beta chains from one sample in a study of patients and donors after allogeneic stem cell transplantation. TCRdb processed the RT-PCR reads anew with MiXCR; each CDR3 protein has one entry. The repertoire holds over 65,000 distinct CDR3 sequences, more than 20% seen once, with about 30% in the top ten. Sequencing used blood, either unsorted or a sorted T cell fraction (not recorded which). Receptor source: a human donor who was either an allogeneic HSCT recipient or a stem cell or donor lymphocyte infusion donor (not recorded which). It is not recorded whose cells these are; they may come from a transplant donor. Both conserved end residues are part of each CDR3. Each record gives: D gene, clone size, V gene, J gene, CDR3 DNA, CDR3 protein. A D gene is named only where the DNA matches it firmly. Not every row has a clone size; where given, it reads once, few, many or a size class.

D: .; size: .; V: TRBV28; J: TRBJ2-7; DNA: TGTGCCAGCAGTCCTCCGGACAAGTCCTACGAGCAGTACTTC; CDR3: CASSPPDKSYEQYF
D: TRBD1; size: .; V: TRBV7-9; J: TRBJ1-4; DNA: TGTGCCAGCAGCTTAGCGACAGGGGGCGCGGAAAAACTGTTTTTT; CDR3: CASSLATGGAEKLFF
D: TRBD1; size: few; V: TRBV5-1; J: TRBJ2-7; DNA: TGCGCCAGCAGCCGGCCCCGGGACAGGGGCTACGAGCAGTACTTC; CDR3: CASSRPRDRGYEQYF
D: .; size: few; V: TRBV2; J: TRBJ2-2; DNA: TGTGCCAGCGGGTGGGACACCGGGGAGCTGTTTTTT; CDR3: CASGWDTGELFF
D: .; size: many; V: TRBV5-1; J: TRBJ1-1; DNA: TGCGCCAGCAGCTTACTTCCGGACAGCATGAACACTGAAGCTTTCTTT; CDR3: CASSLLPDSMNTEAFF
D: .; size: .; V: TRBV12-3/TRBV12-4; J: TRBJ2-5; DNA: TGTGCCAGCAGCCCCTCGACTACCTCCGGGACCCAGTACTTC; CDR3: CASSPSTTSGTQYF
D: TRBD2; size: few; V: TRBV20-1; J: TRBJ2-2; DNA: TGCAGTGCCCTCAGCGGGGACGGCGCCGGGGAGCTGTTTTTT; CDR3: CSALSGDGAGELFF
D: TRBD2; size: .; V: TRBV5-1; J: TRBJ2-7; DNA: TGCGCCAGCAGCTCGCCGGGACTACCCACCTACGAGCAGTACTTC; CDR3: CASSSPGLPTYEQYF
D: TRBD2; size: .; V: TRBV7-9; J: TRBJ2-1; DNA: TGTGCCAGCAGCCCCCCTCTAGCGGGGATGGCCTACAATGAGCAGTTCTTC; CDR3: CASSPPLAGMAYNEQFF
D: TRBD2; size: .; V: TRBV15; J: TRBJ2-2; DNA: TGTGCCACCAGCAGAGCTAGCGGGAGTTTCACCGGGGAGCTGTTTTTT; CDR3: CATSRASGSFTGELFF
D: .; size: many; V: TRBV19; J: TRBJ1-2; DNA: TGTGCCAGTAGTACGGAGGGGGTCGCGGGCTACACCTTC; CDR3: CASSTEGVAGYTF
D: TRBD2; size: .; V: TRBV24-1; J: TRBJ2-3; DNA: TGTGCCACCAGTGACGCGGGGGGGCCGACAGATACGCAGTATTTT; CDR3: CATSDAGGPTDTQYF
D: TRBD1; size: .; V: TRBV5-1; J: TRBJ1-2; DNA: TGCGCCAGCAGCTCCGGTGGACAGGCGTACTATGGCTACACCTTC; CDR3: CASSSGGQAYYGYTF
D: .; size: .; V: TRBV12-3/TRBV12-4; J: TRBJ2-2; DNA: TGTGCCAGCAGTTTTAGGGGCCGGGTTACCGGGGAGCTGTTTTTT; CDR3: CASSFRGRVTGELFF
D: TRBD1; size: .; V: TRBV27; J: TRBJ1-6; DNA: TGTGCCAGCAGTTCAGGACAGGGCTCCTATAATTCACCCCTCGACTTT; CDR3: CASSSGQGSYNSPLDF
D: .; size: few; V: TRBV12-3/TRBV12-4; J: TRBJ1-1; DNA: TGTGCCAGCAGTTTAGTCCCCGCGTACCCACCACACACTGAAGCTTTCTTT; CDR3: CASSLVPAYPPHTEAFF
D: .; size: few; V: TRBV7-9; J: TRBJ2-3; DNA: TGTGCCAGCAGCTCCCTATGGGCTACCGATACGCAGTATTTT; CDR3: CASSSLWATDTQYF
D: .; size: once; V: TRBV7-2; J: TRBJ1-4; DNA: TGTGCCAGCAGCTTGGGGGGAATTGGCGAAAAACTGTTTTTT; CDR3: CASSLGGIGEKLFF
D: .; size: few; V: TRBV7-8; J: TRBJ1-1; DNA: TGTGCCAGCAGCTTAGTCGGGGCCGCCGAAGCTTTCTTT; CDR3: CASSLVGAAEAFF
D: TRBD1; size: .; V: TRBV6-5; J: TRBJ2-7; DNA: TGTGCCAGCAGTGAGTCCGGGGACAGGGCGGACGAGCAGTACTTC; CDR3: CASSESGDRADEQYF
D: TRBD2; size: .; V: TRBV9; J: TRBJ2-3; DNA: TGTGCCAGCAGCGCCTGGACTAGCGGGAGGTTCATGGATACGCAGTATTTT; CDR3: CASSAWTSGRFMDTQYF
D: .; size: few; V: TRBV5-6; J: TRBJ2-7; DNA: TGTGCCAGCAGCTTGTTAGATTTCTTAGGGTACGAGCAGTACTTC; CDR3: CASSLLDFLGYEQYF
D: .; size: .; V: TRBV4-2; J: TRBJ2-5; DNA: TGTGCCAGCAGCCAAGACCCTGACCGGGGGAGGGAGACCCAGTACTTC; CDR3: CASSQDPDRGRETQYF
D: .; size: few; V: TRBV6-2/TRBV6-3; J: TRBJ2-1; DNA: TGTGCCAGCAGTGGTCTGGAAGATGAGCAGTTCTTC; CDR3: CASSGLEDEQFF
D: .; size: few; V: TRBV29-1; J: TRBJ1-2; DNA: TGCAGCGTTGAAGACGGCCTCTCCTTTCACTATGGCTACACCTTC; CDR3: CSVEDGLSFHYGYTF
D: TRBD1; size: .; V: TRBV6-2/TRBV6-3; J: TRBJ2-1; DNA: TGTGCCACCTCCGGGACAGGGTACAATGAGCAGTTCTTC; CDR3: CATSGTGYNEQFF
D: .; size: .; V: TRBV5-1; J: TRBJ2-7; DNA: TGCGCCAGCAGCGAGGGGTACGAGCAGTACTTC; CDR3: CASSEGYEQYF
D: TRBD2; size: .; V: TRBV28; J: TRBJ2-7; DNA: TGTGCCAGCAGTTCATCCAGGAGCGGGATTTTGGACGAGCAGTACTTC; CDR3: CASSSSRSGILDEQYF
D: .; size: .; V: TRBV6-5; J: TRBJ1-1; DNA: TGTGCCAGCAGTATGTTGGACGGGAACACTGAAGCTTTCTTT; CDR3: CASSMLDGNTEAFF
D: TRBD1; size: few; V: TRBV2; J: TRBJ1-2; DNA: TGTGCCAGCAGAGGACAGGGGGTTGATGGCTACACCTTC; CDR3: CASRGQGVDGYTF
D: .; size: few; V: TRBV7-3; J: TRBJ1-1; DNA: TGTGCCAGCAGCCCAAGGGGGGCCACTGAAGCTTTCTTT; CDR3: CASSPRGATEAFF
D: TRBD1; size: few; V: TRBV28; J: TRBJ1-6; DNA: TGTGCCAGCAGTTTGGGACAGTATAATTCACCCCTCCACTTT; CDR3: CASSLGQYNSPLHF
D: .; size: .; V: TRBV27; J: TRBJ2-7; DNA: TGTGCCAGCAGACTACAGGGCATCCCCTTTTACGAGCAGTACTTC; CDR3: CASRLQGIPFYEQYF
D: .; size: .; V: TRBV12-3/TRBV12-4; J: TRBJ2-3; DNA: TGTGCCAGCAGCAACCTATATTTT; CDR3: CASSNLYF
D: .; size: .; V: TRBV6-2/TRBV6-3; J: TRBJ1-5; DNA: TGTGCCAGCACTCCACGGGGGAATCAGCCCCAGCATTTT; CDR3: CASTPRGNQPQHF
D: .; size: .; V: TRBV11-1; J: TRBJ1-2; DNA: TGTGCCAGCAGCTTAGGCGAATATGGCTACACCTTC; CDR3: CASSLGEYGYTF
D: .; size: few; V: TRBV6-2/TRBV6-3; J: TRBJ2-1; DNA: TGTGCCAGCAGAACCCCCAATGAGCAGTTCTTC; CDR3: CASRTPNEQFF
D: .; size: few; V: TRBV2; J: TRBJ2-7; DNA: TGTGCCAGCAGTGAGGCGGCCTACGAGCAGTACTTC; CDR3: CASSEAAYEQYF
D: TRBD1; size: .; V: TRBV5-6; J: TRBJ2-7; DNA: TGTGCCAGCAGCTGGAGGCTCAGGGGGCCCTACGAGCAGTACTTC; CDR3: CASSWRLRGPYEQYF
D: .; size: .; V: TRBV3-1; J: TRBJ2-7; DNA: TGTGCCAGCAGCCAAGACACAGGGCGCACCTACTACGAGCAGTACTTC; CDR3: CASSQDTGRTYYEQYF
D: .; size: .; V: TRBV5-1; J: TRBJ2-4; DNA: TGCGCCAGCAGCTGCCCGGACTACGGAGCCAAAAACATTCAGTACTTC; CDR3: CASSCPDYGAKNIQYF
D: .; size: many; V: TRBV6-1; J: TRBJ1-4; DNA: TGTGCCAGCAGTGAAGCGCTTGGGGGATCGGGTGAAAAACTGTTTTTT; CDR3: CASSEALGGSGEKLFF
D: .; size: .; V: TRBV12-3/TRBV12-4; J: TRBJ1-2; DNA: TGTGCCAGCAGTTTATGGCCCTATGGCTACACCTTC; CDR3: CASSLWPYGYTF
D: .; size: .; V: TRBV25-1; J: TRBJ1-2; DNA: TGTGCCAGCACCGAGGGGATGGGGTCCTATGGCTACACCTTC; CDR3: CASTEGMGSYGYTF
D: TRBD2; size: once; V: TRBV12-3/TRBV12-4; J: TRBJ2-5; DNA: TGTGCCAGCAGTTTCGTACTAGCGGAAGAGACCCAGTACTTC; CDR3: CASSFVLAEETQYF
D: TRBD1; size: .; V: TRBV12-3/TRBV12-4; J: TRBJ1-1; DNA: TGTGCCAGCAGAGCCGGGACAGGAGCTTTCTTT; CDR3: CASRAGTGAFF
D: .; size: .; V: TRBV5-1; J: TRBJ2-4; DNA: TGCGCCAGCAGGGGACTTAGGGTAAACATTCAGTACTTC; CDR3: CASRGLRVNIQYF
D: .; size: .; V: TRBV28; J: TRBJ1-2; DNA: TGTGCCAGCGGAGCGGGAGGTACCCCTAACTATGGCTACACCTTC; CDR3: CASGAGGTPNYGYTF
D: .; size: few; V: TRBV14; J: TRBJ1-3; DNA: TGTGCCAGCAGCCTCAGGGGAGGAAACACCATATATTTT; CDR3: CASSLRGGNTIYF
D: .; size: many; V: TRBV29-1; J: TRBJ2-7; DNA: TGCAGCGCTCGTACCGTCACAGGGATAAGCTCCTACGAGCAGTACTTC; CDR3: CSARTVTGISSYEQYF
D: .; size: .; V: TRBV18; J: TRBJ1-5; DNA: TGTGCCAGCTCACCGACAGATTTCTATAGCAATCAGCCCCAGCATTTT; CDR3: CASSPTDFYSNQPQHF
D: .; size: .; V: TRBV20-1; J: TRBJ1-4; DNA: TGCAGTGCACCCGAGGACGGATTCCATGAAAAACTGTTTTTT; CDR3: CSAPEDGFHEKLFF
D: TRBD1; size: .; V: TRBV3-1; J: TRBJ2-3; DNA: TGTGCCAGCAGCCAAGTAACAGGGGGGAGCACAGATACGCAGTATTTT; CDR3: CASSQVTGGSTDTQYF
D: .; size: few; V: TRBV7-6; J: TRBJ2-2; DNA: TGTGCCAGCAGCCTCTACTCCACCGGGGAGCTGTTTTTT; CDR3: CASSLYSTGELFF
D: TRBD2; size: few; V: TRBV7-2; J: TRBJ2-3; DNA: TGTGCCAGCAGCAGATTAGCGGGAGATACGCAGTATTTT; CDR3: CASSRLAGDTQYF